This T cell receptor beta chain was obtained from a study of shared T cell receptors in the human thymus (TCRdb year 2021). With respect to the entire study: The study examined how the human thymus generates shared, self-reactive T-cell receptor alpha chains.

CDR1 is given as SGDLS and CDR2 as YYNGEE, both from the germline V gene. Trimming leaves V shorter by 5 bases and J shorter by 6 bases, with the junction holding 10 bases beyond the gene matches. Including cysteine and phenylalanine, the CDR3 has 14 amino acids. Of the read, only the CDR3 DNA is kept; its 42 bases are in frame from base 1. Libraries were made using the immunoSEQ multiplex PCR assay. TCRdb took this table from immuneACCESS and kept in-frame rearrangements with V and J called. Such tables lack part of the clones; where checked against another copy, unresolved V genes explain under half of the gap, and the rest is unexplained. Present in this sample are some 720,000 clones, over 75% of which were seen just once. The leading ten clones occupy 0.008% to 0.011% of the sample. About this clone: This receptor's antigen is unknown. No base qualities exist here, and no much larger clone lies one base off it.

Another study also made use of these data, one on human thymus T cells. The other study reports the following: In Finland, the donors were immunologically healthy infants who were having open corrective cardiac surgery for congenital heart defects. The thymus tissue came from surgical resects taken out during corrective cardiac surgery. Both the thymic and the peripheral blood repertoires appeared to show biased V and J gene segment usage. According to the related research, thymic TCR repertoires were highly overlapping among unrelated individuals. The study used about eight infant thymus samples plus four related peripheral blood samples to characterize TCR alpha and beta repertoires. Donor ages ranging from about 7 to 250 days were recorded, and 5 to 7 male and two female infants were included in the cohort. Thymocytes were released mechanically from tissue and stored at -70 °C as pellets of roughly 9-31 million cells. A QIAsymphony instrument was used to extract genomic DNA from the frozen cell pellets. Using the immunoSEQ multiplex PCR assay, the TCRB and TCRAD loci were amplified from a standardized quantity of quality-controlled genomic DNA. The amplicons spanned the V(D)J region and were long enough to cover the CDR3 and allow V and J genes to be identified. The commercial immunoSEQ service was used to sequence amplicons on an Illumina platform. Primer bias and sequencing errors were corrected as previously described, and TCRAD and TCRB were defined on the basis of the IMGT database. immunoSEQ Analyzer 3.0 and VDJTools were used for repertoire analysis, which covered basic statistics, V/J segment usage, diversity estimates, rarefaction and pairwise overlap. Chao1, ChaoE, Efron-Thisted, Shannon and inverse Simpson indices were used to estimate diversity, which was also estimated on datasets down-sampled to the smallest sample. Repertoire overlap was assessed by strict matching of CDR3 nucleotide sequence, V gene and J gene, and clustering was done by Jaccard-based multidimensional scaling. Thymus samples yielded on average approximately 840,000 unique TCRB clonotypes, compared with some 89,000 from blood samples.

The rearrangement combines TRBV9 with TRBJ2-7; the junction holds 8 bases that match TRBD1. Sequenced: thymocytes. The sequence came from a boy under three years old with a congenital heart defect. Donor details come from another sample of the same person, matched by shared clones. The DNA sequence follows: TGTGCCAGCAGTGCCCTCCGGGACAGGAGCGAGCAGTACTTC. Translated, it reads CASSALRDRSEQYF.